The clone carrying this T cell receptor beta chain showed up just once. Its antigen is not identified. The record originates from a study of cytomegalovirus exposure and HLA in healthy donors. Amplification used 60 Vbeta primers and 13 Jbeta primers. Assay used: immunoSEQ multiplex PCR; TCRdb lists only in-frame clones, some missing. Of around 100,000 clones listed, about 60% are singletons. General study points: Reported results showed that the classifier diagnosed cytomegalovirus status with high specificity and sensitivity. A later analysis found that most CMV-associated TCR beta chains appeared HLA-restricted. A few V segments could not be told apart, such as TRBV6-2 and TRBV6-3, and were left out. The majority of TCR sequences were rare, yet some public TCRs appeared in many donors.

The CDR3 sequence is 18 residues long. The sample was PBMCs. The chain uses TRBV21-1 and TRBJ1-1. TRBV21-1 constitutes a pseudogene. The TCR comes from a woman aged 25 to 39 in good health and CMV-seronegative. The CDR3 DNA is TGTGCCAGCAGCAAGGGGGTGGGTACAACCAGGAGGGACACTGAAGCTTTCTTT. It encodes CASSKGVGTTRRDTEAFF.